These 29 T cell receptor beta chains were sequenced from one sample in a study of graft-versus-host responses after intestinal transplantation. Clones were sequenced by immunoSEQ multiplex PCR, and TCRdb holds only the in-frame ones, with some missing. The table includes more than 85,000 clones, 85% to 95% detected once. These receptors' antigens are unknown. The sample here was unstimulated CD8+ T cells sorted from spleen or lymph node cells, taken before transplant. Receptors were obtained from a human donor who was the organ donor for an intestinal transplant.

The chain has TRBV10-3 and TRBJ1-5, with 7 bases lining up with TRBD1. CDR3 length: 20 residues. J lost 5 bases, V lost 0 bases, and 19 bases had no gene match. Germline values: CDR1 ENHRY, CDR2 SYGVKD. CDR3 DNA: TGTGCCATCAGTGAGTCGGGTAGAGGACAGGCGGTTTATGACTATCAGCCCCAGCATTTT. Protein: CAISESGRGQAVYDYQPQHF.

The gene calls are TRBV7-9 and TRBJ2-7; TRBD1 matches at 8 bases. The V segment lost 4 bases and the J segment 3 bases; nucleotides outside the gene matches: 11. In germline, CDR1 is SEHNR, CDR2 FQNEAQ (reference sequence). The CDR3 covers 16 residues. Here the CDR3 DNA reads TGTGCCAGCAGCTCTCTACCGGGACAGGATTACTACGAGCAGTACTTC. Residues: CASSSLPGQDYYEQYF. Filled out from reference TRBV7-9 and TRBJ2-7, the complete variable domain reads DTGVSQNPRHKITKRGQNVTFRCDPISEHNRLYWYRQTLGQGPEFLTYFQNEAQLEKSRLLSDRFSAERPKGSFSTLEIQRTEQGDSAMYLCASSSLPGQDYYEQYFGPGTRLTVT.

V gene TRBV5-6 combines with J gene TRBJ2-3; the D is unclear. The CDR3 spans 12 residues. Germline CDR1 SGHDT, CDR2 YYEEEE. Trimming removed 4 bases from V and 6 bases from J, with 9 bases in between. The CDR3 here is CASSPNRDTQYF. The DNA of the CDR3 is TGTGCCAGCAGCCCTAACCGGGATACGCAGTATTTT. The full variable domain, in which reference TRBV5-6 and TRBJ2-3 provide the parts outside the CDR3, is DAGVTQSPTHLIKTRGQQVTLRCSPKSGHDTVSWYQQALGQGPQFIFQYYEEEERQRGNFPDRFSGHQFPNYSSELNVNALLLGDSALYLCASSPNRDTQYFGPGTRLTVL.

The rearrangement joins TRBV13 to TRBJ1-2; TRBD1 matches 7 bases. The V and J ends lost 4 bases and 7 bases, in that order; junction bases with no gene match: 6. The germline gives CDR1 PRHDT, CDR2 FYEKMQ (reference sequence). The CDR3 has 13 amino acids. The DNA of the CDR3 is TGTGCCAGCAGCTCACAGGGGTTTACTGGCTACACCTTC. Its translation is CASSSQGFTGYTF.

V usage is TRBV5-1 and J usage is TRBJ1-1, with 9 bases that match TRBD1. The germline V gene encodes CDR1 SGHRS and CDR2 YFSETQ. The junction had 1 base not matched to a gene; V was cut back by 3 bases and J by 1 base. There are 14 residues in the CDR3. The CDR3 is CASSYRGPNTEAFF. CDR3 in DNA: TGCGCCAGCAGCTACAGGGGGCCGAACACTGAAGCTTTCTTT. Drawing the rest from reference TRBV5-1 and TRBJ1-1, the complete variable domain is KAGVTQTPRYLIKTRGQQVTLSCSPISGHRSVSWYQQTPGQGLQFLFEYFSETQRNKGNFPGRFSGRQFSNSRSEMNVSTLELGDSALYLCASSYRGPNTEAFFGQGTRLTVV.

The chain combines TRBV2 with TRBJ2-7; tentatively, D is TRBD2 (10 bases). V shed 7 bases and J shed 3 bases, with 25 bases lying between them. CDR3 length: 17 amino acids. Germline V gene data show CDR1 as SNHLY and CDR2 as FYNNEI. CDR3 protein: CASTYRGLAGEGYEQYF. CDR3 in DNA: TGTGCCAGCACCTACAGGGGGCTAGCGGGAGAAGGCTACGAGCAGTACTTC.

CDR3 sequence: CASSLGAGNEQFF. As DNA, the CDR3 is TGCGCCAGCAGCTTGGGCGCGGGCAATGAGCAGTTCTTC. The chain links TRBV5-1 to TRBJ2-1; D possibly corresponds to TRBD2 (5 bases). The CDR3 length is 13 residues. V was pared by 0 bases and J by 6 bases, with 7 bases between. Per germline, CDR1 SGHRS and CDR2 YFSETQ.

The CDR3 reads CASSLFGSTYEQYF. The CDR3 bases are TGTGCCAGCAGCCTGTTCGGGTCGACCTACGAGCAGTACTTC. V usage is TRBV28 and J usage is TRBJ2-7; D uncertain. Germline values: CDR1 MDHEN, CDR2 SYDVKM. The length of the CDR3 is 14 residues. Trimming removed 6 bases from V and 2 bases from J, with 14 bases in between.

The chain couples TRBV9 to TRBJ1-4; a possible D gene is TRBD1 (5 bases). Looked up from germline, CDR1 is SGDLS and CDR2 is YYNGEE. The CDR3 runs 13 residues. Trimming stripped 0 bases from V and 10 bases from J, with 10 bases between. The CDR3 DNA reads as TGTGCCAGCAGCGTAGCAGGGCATGGAAAACTGTTTTTT. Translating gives CASSVAGHGKLFF.

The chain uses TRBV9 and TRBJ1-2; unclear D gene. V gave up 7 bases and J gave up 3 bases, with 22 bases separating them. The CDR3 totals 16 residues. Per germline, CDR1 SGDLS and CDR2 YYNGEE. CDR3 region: CASGPFWTRGDYGYTF. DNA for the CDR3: TGTGCCAGCGGACCCTTTTGGACCCGCGGGGACTATGGCTACACCTTC.

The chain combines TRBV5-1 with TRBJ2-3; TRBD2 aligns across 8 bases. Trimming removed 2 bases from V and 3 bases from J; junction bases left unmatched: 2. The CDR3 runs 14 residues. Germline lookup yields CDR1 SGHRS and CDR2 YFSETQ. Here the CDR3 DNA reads TGCGCCAGCAGCTTCAGCGGGAGAACAGATACGCAGTATTTT. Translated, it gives CASSFSGRTDTQYF.

CDR3 sequence reads: CASSSTKGTGTHTEAFF. CDR3 DNA: TGTGCCAGCAGCTCCACTAAGGGGACAGGGACCCATACTGAAGCTTTCTTT. This rearrangement joins TRBV13 to TRBJ1-1, with 9 bases matching TRBD1. This CDR3 contains 17 residues. Germline CDR1 and CDR2: PRHDT and FYEKMQ (reference sequence). V shed 4 bases and J 5 bases; nucleotides not matched to a gene: 14.

CDR3 protein: CASSVALAGLNTGELFF. In DNA form, the CDR3 reads TGTGCCAGCAGCGTAGCACTAGCGGGGCTGAACACCGGGGAGCTGTTTTTT. This chain links TRBV9 with TRBJ2-2, with 10 bases fitting TRBD2. From germline, CDR1 is SGDLS and CDR2 YYNGEE. V shed 0 bases and J 1 base; nucleotides not matched to a gene: 3. The CDR3 sequence is 17 residues long. The whole variable domain, remainder taken from reference TRBV9 and TRBJ2-2, is DSGVTQTPKHLITATGQRVTLRCSPRSGDLSVYWYQQSLDQGLQFLIQYYNGEERAKGNILERFSAQQFPDLHSELNLSSLELGDSALYFCASSVALAGLNTGELFFGEGSRLTVL.

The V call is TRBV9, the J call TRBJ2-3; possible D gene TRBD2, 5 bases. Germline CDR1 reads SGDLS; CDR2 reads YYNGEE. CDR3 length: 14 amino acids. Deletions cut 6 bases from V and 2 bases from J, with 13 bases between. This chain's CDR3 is CASTQADYTDTQYF. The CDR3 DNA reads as TGTGCCAGCACCCAAGCGGATTACACAGATACGCAGTATTTT.

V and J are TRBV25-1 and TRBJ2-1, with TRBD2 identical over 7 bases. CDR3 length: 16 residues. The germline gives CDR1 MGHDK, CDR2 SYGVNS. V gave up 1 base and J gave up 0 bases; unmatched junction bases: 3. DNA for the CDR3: TGTGCCAGCAGTGAATCGAGGACTAGCTCCTACAATGAGCAGTTCTTC. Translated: CASSESRTSSYNEQFF.

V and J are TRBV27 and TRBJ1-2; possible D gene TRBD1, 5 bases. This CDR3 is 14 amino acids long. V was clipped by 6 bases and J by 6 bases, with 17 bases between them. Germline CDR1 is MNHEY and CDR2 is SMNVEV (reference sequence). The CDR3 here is CASRPFSGNHGYTF. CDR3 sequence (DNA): TGTGCCAGCAGGCCCTTTTCAGGGAATCATGGCTACACCTTC.

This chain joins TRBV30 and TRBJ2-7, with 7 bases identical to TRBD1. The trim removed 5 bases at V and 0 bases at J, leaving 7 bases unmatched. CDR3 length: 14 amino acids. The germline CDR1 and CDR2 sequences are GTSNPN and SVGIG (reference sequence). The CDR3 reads CAWQTGISSYEQYF. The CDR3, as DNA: TGTGCCTGGCAGACAGGGATTTCCTCCTACGAGCAGTACTTC.

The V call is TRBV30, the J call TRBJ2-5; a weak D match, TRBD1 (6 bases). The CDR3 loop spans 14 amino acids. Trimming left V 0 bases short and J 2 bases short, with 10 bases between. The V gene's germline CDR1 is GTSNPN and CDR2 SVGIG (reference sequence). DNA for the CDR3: TGTGCCTGGAGTGTCAGAGACAGGCAAGAGACCCAGTACTTC. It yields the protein CAWSVRDRQETQYF.

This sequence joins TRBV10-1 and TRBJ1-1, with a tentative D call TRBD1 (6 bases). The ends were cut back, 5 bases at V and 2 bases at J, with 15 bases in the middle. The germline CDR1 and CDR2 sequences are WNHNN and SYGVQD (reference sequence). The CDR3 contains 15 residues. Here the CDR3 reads CASSRRQTGNTEAFF. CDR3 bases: TGCGCCAGCAGTCGGAGACAGACAGGAAACACTGAAGCTTTCTTT.

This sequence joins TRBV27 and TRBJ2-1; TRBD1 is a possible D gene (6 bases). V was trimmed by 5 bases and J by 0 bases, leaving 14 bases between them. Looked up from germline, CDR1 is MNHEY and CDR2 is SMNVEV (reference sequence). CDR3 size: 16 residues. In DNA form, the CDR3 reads TGTGCCAGCAGTCTGTACAGGGTGAGCTCCTACAATGAGCAGTTCTTC. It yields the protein CASSLYRVSSYNEQFF.

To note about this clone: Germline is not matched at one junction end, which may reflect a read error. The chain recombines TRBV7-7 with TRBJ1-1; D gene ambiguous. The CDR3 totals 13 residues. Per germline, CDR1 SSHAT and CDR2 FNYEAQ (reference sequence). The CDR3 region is CASSLNRGTEAFF. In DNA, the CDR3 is TGTGCTAGCAGCTTGAATCGGGGAACTGAAGCTTTCTTT.

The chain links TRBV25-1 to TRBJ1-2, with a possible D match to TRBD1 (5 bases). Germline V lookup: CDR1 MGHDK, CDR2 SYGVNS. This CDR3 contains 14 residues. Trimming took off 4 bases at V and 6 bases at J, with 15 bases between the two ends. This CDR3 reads CASSGGTRRDGYTF. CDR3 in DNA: TGTGCCAGCAGTGGCGGGACTCGGCGGGATGGCTACACCTTC.

The CDR3 nucleotides are TGTGCCAGCAGCAAAGCCCCGGGGAGCTCCTACGAGCAGTACTTC. Translation gives CASSKAPGSSYEQYF. J is TRBJ2-7 and V is TRBV21-1; no DNA check was done on the table's D call, TRBD2. TRBV21-1 is tagged as a pseudogene. The CDR3 has 15 residues.

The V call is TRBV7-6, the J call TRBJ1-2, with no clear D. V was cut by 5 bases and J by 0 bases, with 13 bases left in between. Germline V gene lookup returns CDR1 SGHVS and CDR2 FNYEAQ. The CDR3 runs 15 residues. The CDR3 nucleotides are TGTGCCAGCAGCCCGCAGCCGCAGGCTAACTATGGCTACACCTTC. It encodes CASSPQPQANYGYTF.

In DNA form, the CDR3 reads TGCGCCAGCAGCCTCTGGACTAGCGGGACCTCGACGACATCCTACGAGCAGTACTTC. Translating it yields CASSLWTSGTSTTSYEQYF. This chain connects TRBV5-1 to TRBJ2-7, with 12 bases identical to TRBD2. CDR1 is SGHRS and CDR2 is YFSETQ in the germline V gene. The CDR3 loop spans 19 amino acids. J gave up 1 base and V 4 bases, and 15 bases lay outside the gene matches.

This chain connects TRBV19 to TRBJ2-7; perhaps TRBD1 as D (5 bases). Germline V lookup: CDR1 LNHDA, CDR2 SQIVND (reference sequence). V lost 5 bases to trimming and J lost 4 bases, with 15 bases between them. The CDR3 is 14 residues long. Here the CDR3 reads CASSPFGQGYEQYF. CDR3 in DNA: TGTGCCAGTAGTCCCTTTGGGCAGGGTTACGAGCAGTACTTC.

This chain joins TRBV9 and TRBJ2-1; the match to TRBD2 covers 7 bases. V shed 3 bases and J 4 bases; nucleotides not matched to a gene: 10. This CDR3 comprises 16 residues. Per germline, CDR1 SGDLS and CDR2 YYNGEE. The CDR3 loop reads CASSASAGEIYNEQFF. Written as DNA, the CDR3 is TGTGCCAGCAGCGCGTCCGCGGGGGAGATTTACAATGAGCAGTTCTTC.

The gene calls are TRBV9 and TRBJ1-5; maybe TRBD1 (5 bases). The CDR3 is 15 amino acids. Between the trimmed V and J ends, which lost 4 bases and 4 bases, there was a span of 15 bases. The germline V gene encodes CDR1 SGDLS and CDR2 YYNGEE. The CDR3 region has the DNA TGTGCCAGCAGCCCCGCGGCAGGGCGGAATCAGCCCCAGCATTTT. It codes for CASSPAAGRNQPQHF.

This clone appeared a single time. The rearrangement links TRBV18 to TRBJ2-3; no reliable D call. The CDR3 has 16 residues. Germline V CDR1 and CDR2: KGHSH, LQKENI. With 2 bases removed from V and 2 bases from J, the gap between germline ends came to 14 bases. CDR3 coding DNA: TGTGCCAGCTCACCATCGGAGAGGAGAACCACAGATACGCAGTATTTT. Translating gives CASSPSERRTTDTQYF.